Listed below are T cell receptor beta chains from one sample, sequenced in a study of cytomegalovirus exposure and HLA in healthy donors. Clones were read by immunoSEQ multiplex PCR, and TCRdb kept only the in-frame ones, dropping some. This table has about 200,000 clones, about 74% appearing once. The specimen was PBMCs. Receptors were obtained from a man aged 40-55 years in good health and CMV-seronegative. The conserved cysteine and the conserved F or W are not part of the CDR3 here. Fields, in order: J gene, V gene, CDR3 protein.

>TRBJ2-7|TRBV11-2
ASSLGQGNIYEQY
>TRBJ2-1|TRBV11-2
ASSPYNEQF
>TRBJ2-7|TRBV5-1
ASAAWREDNSYEQY
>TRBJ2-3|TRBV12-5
ASGPGGTDTQY
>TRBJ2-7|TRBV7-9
ASTFSGGPYEQY
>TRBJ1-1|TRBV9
ASSANIRTTEAF
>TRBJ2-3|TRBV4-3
ASSQQSGGGPRDTQY
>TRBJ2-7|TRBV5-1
ASSLQPGQGPYEQY
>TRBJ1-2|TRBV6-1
ASSNRGSEGYT
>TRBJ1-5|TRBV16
ASSLSRGNQPQH
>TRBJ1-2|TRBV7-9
ASSLVVAIAHGYT
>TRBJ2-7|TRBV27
ASSLGGGLSYEQY
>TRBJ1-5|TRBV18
ASSTQGKPQH
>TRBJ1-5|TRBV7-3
ASSLLSGQPQH
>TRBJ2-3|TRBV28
ASSSAVATGGY
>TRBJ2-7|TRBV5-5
ASSSLGVAGGRDYEQY
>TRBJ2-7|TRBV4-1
ASSQGQGVPSPLEQY
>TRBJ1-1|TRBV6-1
ASHKDGGTEAF
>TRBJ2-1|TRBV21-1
ASGRGLYNEQF
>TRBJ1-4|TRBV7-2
ASSGGTGMGREKLF
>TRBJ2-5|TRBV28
ASREGQEKTQY
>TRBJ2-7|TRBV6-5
ASSYSRTSGDYEQY
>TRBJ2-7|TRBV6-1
ASSEQRGDRAYEQY
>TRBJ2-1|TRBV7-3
ASSLAGLNEQF
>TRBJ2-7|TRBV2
ASSEGVGGMPYEQY
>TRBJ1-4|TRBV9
ASSSGLPNEKLF
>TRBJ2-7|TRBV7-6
ASSSRDSTGYEQY
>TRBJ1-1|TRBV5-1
ASSLEGMNTEAF
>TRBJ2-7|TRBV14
ASSPSSGGRAEQY
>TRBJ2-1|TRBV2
ASSEAGASFNEQF
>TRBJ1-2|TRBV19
ASSIRVLSNYGYT
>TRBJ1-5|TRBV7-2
ASSRDRGGSGQPQH
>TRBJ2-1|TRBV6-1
ASRGTRIDNEQF
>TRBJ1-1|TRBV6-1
ASSEEFIGATEAF
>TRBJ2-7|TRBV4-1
ASSQAAVSSYEQY
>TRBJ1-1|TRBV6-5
ASSYSMGGQNTEAF
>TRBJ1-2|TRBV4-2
ASKQGDYGYT